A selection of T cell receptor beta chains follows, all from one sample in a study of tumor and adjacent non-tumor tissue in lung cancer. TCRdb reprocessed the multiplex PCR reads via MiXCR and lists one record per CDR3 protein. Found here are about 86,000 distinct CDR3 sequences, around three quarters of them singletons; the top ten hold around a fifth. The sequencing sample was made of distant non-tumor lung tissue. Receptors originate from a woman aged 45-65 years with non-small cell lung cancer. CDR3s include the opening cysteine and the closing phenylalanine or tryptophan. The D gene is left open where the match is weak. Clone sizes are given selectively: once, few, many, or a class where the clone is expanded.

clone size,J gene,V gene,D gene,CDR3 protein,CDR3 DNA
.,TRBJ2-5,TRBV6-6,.,CASKRQPSVETQNF,TGTGCCAGCAAACGACAGCCCTCTGTGGAGACTCAGAACTTC
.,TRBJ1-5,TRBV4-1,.,CASSQDLNQPRHF,TGTGCCAGCAGCCAAGATTTAAATCAGCCCCGGCATTTT
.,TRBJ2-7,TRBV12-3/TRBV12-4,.,CASSKSSTCKQYF,TGTGCCAGCAGTAAAAGTTCTACCTGCAAGCAGTACTTC
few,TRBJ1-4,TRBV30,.,CAWSVQGLNEKLFF,TGTGCCTGGAGTGTCCAAGGCTTAAATGAAAAACTGTTTTTT
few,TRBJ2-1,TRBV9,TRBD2,CASSRAGENNEQFF,TGTGCCAGCAGTCGGGCGGGAGAGAACAATGAGCAGTTCTTC
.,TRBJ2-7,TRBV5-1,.,CANSLRGRSDEQYF,TGCGCCAACAGCTTGCGGGGTCGCTCAGACGAGCAGTACTTC
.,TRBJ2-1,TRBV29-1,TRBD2,CSVESSGRTYNGQFF,TGTAGTGTTGAGTCTAGCGGGAGGACCTACAATGGGCAGTTCTTC
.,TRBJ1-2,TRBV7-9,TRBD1,CASSPSPGTVGSHDYTF,TGTGCCAGCAGCCCATCCCCAGGGACAGTCGGTAGCCATGACTACACCTTC
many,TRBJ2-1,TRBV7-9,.,CASSFGVVEQFF,TGTGCCAGCAGCTTCGGAGTGGTTGAGCAGTTCTTC
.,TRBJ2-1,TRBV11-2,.,CASSCLGDQFF,TGTGCCAGTAGTTGCTTGGGGGATCAGTTCTTC
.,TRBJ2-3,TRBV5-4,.,CASSLDSPETQYF,TGTGCCAGCAGCTTAGATTCGCCAGAAACGCAGTATTTT
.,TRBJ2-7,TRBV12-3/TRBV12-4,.,CAGSPSGVYEQYF,TGTGCCGGCAGTCCCTCAGGAGTTTACGAGCAGTACTTC
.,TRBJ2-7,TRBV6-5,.,CANSYGEAPYEQYF,TGTGCCAACAGTTACGGGGAAGCCCCCTACGAGCAGTACTTC
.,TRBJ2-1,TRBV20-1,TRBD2,CSAKTGTSGYNERFF,TGCAGTGCTAAAACCGGGACTAGCGGTTACAATGAGCGGTTTTTC
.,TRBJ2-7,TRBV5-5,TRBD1,CASSGGQPYEQYF,TGTGCCAGCAGCGGGGGACAGCCGTACGAGCAATACTTC
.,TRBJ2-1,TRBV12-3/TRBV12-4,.,CANSWGRNNEQFF,TGTGCCAACAGTTGGGGGCGGAACAATGAGCAGTTCTTT
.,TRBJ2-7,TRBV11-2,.,CVSSPGRVYEQYF,TGTGTCAGCAGCCCGGGCAGGGTCTACGAACAGTACTTC
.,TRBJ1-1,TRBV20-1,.,CSTRDLAVNTEAFF,TGCAGTACTAGAGACCTCGCGGTGAACACTGAAGCTTTCTTT
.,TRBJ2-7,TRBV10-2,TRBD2,CTSRLGTSVSYEPYF,TGCACCAGCAGACTCGGGACTAGCGTCTCCTACGAGCCGTACTTC
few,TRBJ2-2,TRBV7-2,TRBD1,CASSLSPADRGFMGGELFF,TGTGCCAGCAGCTTATCCCCCGCCGACAGGGGGTTTATGGGCGGGGAGCTGTTTTTT
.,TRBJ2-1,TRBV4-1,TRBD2,CVSSQEGLAHNEQFF,TGCGTCAGCAGCCAAGAGGGACTAGCCCACAATGAGCAGTTCTTC
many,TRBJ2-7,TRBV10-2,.,CASTGDNSYEQYF,TGCGCCAGCACCGGGGATAACTCCTACGAGCAGTACTTC
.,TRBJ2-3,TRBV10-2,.,CATRDSNTQYF,TGCGCCACCCGAGACTCAAATACGCAGTATTTT
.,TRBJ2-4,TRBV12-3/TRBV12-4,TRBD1,CASRGQGGRIIQYF,TGTGCCAGCAGGGGACAGGGGGGCAGAATCATTCAGTACTTC
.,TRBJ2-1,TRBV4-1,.,CASSQDQINFNEQLF,TGCGCCAGCAGCCAAGATCAGATTAACTTCAATGAGCAGTTGTTC
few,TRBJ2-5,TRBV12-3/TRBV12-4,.,CASNLGGGGTQYF,TGTGCCAGCAATTTAGGGGGCGGGGGGACTCAGTACTTC
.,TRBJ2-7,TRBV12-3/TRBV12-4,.,CASSRSPGHNYEQHF,TGTGCCAGCAGTAGAAGCCCGGGACATAACTACGAGCAGCACTTC